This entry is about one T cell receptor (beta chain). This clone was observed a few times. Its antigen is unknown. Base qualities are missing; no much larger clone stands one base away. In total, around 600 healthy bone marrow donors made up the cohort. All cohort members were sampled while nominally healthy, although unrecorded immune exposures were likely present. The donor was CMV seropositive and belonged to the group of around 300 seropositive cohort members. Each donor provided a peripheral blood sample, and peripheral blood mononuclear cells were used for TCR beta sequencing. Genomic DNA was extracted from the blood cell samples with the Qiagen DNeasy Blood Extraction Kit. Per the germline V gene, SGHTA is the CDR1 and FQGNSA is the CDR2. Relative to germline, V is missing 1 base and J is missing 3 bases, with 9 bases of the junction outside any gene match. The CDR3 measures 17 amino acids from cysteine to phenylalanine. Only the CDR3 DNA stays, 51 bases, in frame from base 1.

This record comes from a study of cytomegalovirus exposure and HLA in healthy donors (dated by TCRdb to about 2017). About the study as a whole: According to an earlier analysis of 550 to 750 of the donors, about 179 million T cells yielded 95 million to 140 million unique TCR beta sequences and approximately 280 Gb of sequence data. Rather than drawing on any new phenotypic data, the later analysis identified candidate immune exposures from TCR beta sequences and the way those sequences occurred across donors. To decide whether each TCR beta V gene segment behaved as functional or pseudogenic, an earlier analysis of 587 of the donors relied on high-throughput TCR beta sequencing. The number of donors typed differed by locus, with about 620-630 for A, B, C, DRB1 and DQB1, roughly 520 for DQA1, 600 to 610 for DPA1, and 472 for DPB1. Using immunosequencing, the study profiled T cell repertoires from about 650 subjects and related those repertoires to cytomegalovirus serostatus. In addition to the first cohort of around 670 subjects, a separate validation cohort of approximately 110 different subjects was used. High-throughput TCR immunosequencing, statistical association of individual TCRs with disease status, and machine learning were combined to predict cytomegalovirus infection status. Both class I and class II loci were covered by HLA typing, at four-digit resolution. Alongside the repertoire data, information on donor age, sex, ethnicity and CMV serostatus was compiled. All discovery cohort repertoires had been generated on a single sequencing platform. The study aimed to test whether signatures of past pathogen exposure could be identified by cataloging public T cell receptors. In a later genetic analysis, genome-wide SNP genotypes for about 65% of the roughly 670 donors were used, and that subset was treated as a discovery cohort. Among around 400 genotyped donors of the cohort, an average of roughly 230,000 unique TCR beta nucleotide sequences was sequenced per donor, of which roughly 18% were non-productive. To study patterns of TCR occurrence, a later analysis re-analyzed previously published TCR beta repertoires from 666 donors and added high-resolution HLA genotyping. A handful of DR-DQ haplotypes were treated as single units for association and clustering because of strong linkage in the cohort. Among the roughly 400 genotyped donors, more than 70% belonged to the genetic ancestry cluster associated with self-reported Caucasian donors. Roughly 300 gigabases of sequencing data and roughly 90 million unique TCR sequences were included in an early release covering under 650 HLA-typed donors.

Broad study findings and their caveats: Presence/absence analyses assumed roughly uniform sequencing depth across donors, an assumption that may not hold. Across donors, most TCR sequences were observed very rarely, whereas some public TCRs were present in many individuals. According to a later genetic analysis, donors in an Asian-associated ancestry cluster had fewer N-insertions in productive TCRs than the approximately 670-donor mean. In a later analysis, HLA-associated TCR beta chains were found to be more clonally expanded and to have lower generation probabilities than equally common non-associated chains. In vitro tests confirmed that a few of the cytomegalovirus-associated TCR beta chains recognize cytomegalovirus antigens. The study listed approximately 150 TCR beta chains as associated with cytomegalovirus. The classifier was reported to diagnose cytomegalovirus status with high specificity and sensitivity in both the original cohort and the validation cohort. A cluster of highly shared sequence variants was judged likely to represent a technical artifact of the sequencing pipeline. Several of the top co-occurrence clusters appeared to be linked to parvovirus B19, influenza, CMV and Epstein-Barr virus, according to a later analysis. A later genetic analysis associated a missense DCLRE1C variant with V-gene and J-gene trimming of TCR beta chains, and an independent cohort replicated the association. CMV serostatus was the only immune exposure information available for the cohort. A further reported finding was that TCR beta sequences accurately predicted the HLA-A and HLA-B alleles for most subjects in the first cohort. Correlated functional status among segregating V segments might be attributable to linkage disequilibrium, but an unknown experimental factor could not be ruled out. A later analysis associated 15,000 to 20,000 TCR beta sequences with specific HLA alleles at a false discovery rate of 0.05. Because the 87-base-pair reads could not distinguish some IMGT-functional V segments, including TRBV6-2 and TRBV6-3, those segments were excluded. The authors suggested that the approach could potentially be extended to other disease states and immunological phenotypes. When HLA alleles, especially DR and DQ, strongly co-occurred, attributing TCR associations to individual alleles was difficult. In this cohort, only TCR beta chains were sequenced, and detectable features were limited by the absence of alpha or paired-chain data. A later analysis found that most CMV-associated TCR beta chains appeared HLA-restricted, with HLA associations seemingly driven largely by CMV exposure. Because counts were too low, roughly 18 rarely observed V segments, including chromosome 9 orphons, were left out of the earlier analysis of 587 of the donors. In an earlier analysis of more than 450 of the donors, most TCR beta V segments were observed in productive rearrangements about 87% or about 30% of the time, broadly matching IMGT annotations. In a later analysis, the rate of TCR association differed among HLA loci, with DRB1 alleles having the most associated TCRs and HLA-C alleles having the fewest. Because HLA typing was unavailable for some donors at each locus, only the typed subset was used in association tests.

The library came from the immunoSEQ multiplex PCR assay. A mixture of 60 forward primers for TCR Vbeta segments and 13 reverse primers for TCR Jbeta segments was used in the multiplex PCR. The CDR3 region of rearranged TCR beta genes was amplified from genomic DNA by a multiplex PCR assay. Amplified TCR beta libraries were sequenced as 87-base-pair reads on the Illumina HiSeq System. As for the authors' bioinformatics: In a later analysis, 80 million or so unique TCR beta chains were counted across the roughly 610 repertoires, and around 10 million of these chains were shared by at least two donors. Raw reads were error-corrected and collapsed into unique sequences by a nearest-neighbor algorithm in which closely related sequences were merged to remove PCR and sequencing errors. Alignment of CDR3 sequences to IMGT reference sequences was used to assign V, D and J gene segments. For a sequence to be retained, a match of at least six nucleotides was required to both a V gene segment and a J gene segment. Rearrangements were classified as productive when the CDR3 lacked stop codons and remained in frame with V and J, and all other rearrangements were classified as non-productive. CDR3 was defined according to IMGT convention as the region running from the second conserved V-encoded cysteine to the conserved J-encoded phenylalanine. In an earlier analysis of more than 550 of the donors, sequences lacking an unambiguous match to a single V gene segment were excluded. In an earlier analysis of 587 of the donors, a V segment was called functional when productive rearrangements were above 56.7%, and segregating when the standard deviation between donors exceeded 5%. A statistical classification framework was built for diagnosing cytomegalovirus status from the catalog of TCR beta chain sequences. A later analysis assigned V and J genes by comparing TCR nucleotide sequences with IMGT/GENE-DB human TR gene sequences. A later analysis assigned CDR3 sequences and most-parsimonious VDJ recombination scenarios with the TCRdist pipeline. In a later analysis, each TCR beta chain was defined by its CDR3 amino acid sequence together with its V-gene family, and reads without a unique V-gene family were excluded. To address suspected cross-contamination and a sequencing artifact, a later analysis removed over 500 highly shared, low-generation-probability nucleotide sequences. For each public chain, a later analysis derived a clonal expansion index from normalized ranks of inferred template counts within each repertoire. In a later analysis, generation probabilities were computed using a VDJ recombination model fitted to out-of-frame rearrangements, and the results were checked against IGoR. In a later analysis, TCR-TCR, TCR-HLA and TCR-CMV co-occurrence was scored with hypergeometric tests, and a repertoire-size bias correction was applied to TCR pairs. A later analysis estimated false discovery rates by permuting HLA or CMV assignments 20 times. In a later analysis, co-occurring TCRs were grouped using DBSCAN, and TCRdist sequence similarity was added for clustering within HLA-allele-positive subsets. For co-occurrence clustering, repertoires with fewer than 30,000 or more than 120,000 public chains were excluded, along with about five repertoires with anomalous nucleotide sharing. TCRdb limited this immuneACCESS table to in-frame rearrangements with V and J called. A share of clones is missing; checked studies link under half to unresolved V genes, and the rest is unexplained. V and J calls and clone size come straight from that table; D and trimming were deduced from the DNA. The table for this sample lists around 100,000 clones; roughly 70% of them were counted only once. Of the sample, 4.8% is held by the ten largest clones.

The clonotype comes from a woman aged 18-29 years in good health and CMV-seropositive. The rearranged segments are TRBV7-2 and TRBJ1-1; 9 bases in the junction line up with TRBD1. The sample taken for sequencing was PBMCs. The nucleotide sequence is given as TGTGCCAGCAGCTTAGAAGAACAGGGGGCCTCCTACACTGAAGCTTTCTTT. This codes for CASSLEEQGASYTEAFF.